This T cell receptor beta chain was sequenced in a study of T cell repertoires in cytomegalovirus infection. Study-level information: CMV epitopes, recently identified HLA-C-restricted and well-studied HLA-B-restricted, were used. A matching HLA type, together with CMV infection, was signaled by public TCR beta signatures. Study-level findings and limits: Clonotype analysis showed dominance of the ex vivo response by HLA-C-restricted CMV-specific TCR beta clonotypes.

TCRdb re-called the reads through MiXCR, storing one row per CDR3 protein. Of 550,000 to 700,000 distinct CDR3 sequences listed, over 35% are singletons. From germline, CDR1 is MDHEN and CDR2 SYDVKM. Trimming at V came to 7 bases and at J to 7 bases, leaving 6 bases not matched to a gene. The CDR3 covers 13 residues. A remark on this clonotype: As yet, its antigen is unknown.

The chain joins TRBV28 to TRBJ2-7; TRBD2 matches 11 bases. This clonotype was sampled from a human donor in good health (CMV status not recorded). Some clones in this sample may be carry-over from other donors' samples. The sequencing here drew on cultured PBMCs, taken from culture after CMV antigen stimulation. This CDR3 reads CASKIAGGLEQYF. The CDR3 DNA sequence: TGTGCCAGCAAAATAGCGGGGGGGCTGGAGCAGTACTTC.